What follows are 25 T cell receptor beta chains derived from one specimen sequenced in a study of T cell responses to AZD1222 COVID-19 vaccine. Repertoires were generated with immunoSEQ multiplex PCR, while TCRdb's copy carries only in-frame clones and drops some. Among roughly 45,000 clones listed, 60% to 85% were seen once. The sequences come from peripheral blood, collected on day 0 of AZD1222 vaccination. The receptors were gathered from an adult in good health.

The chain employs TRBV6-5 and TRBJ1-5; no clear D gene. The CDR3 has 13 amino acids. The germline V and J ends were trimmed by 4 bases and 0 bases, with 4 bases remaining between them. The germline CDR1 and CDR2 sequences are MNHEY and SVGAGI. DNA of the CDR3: TGTGCCAGCAGTTCGTATAGCAATCAGCCCCAGCATTTT. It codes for CASSSYSNQPQHF.

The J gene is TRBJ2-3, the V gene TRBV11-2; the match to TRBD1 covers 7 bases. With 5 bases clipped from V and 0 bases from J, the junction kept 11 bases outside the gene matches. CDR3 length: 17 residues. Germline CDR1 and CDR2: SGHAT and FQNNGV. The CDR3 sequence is CASSPQGQGLSTDTQYF. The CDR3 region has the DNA TGTGCCAGCAGCCCACAGGGGCAAGGACTGAGCACAGATACGCAGTATTTT.

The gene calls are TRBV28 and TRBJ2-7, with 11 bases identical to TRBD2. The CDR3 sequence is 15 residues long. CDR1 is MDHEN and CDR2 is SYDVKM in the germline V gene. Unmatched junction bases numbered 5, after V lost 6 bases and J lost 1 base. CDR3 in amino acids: CASRGGLAVSYEQYF. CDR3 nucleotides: TGTGCCAGCAGGGGGGGACTAGCGGTTTCCTACGAGCAGTACTTC.

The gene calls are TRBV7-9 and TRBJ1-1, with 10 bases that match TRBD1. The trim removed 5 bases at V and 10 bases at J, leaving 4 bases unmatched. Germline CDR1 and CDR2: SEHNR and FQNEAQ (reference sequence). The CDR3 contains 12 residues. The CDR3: CASSRDRGSAFF. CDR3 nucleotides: TGTGCCAGCAGCCGGGACAGGGGTTCAGCTTTCTTT.

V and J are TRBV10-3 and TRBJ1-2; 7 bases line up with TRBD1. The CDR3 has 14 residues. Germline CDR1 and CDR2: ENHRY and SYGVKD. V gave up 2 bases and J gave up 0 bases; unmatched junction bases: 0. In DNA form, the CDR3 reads TGTGCCATCAGTGAGGACAGGGCTAACTATGGCTACACCTTC. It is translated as CAISEDRANYGYTF.

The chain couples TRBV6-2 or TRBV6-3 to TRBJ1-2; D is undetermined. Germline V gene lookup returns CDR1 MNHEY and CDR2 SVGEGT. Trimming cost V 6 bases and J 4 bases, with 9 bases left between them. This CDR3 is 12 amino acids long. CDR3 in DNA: TGTGCCAGCAGCCGCATGGGCTATGGCTACACCTTC. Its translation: CASSRMGYGYTF.

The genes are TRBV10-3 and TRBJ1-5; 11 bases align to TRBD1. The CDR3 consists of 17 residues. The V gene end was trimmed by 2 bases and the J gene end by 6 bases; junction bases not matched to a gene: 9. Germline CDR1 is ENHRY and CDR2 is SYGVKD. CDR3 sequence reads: CAISEPRDRGTVQPQHF. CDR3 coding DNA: TGTGCCATCAGTGAGCCACGGGACAGGGGGACGGTTCAGCCCCAGCATTTT.

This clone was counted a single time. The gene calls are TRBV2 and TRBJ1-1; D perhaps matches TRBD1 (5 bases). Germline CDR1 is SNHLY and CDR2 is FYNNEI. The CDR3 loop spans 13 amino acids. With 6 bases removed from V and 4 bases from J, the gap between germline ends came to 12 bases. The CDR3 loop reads CASRQATGTEAFF. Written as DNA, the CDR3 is TGTGCCAGCAGACAGGCTACGGGCACTGAAGCTTTCTTT. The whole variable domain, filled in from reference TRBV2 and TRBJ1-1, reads EPEVTQTPSHQVTQMGQEVILRCVPISNHLYFYWYRQILGQKVEFLVSFYNNEISEKSEIFDDQFSVERPDGSNFTLKIRSTKLEDSAMYFCASRQATGTEAFFGQGTRLTVV.

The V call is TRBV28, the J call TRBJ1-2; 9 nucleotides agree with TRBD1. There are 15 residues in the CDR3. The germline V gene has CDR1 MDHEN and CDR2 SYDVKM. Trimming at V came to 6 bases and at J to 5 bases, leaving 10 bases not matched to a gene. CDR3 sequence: CASSKQGAKLYGYTF. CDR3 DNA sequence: TGTGCCAGCAGCAAACAGGGGGCAAAACTTTATGGCTACACCTTC.

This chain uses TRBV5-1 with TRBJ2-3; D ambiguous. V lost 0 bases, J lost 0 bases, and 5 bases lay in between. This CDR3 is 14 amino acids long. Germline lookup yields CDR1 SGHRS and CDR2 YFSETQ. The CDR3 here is CASSLAQSTDTQYF. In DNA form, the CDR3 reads TGCGCCAGCAGCTTGGCTCAGAGCACAGATACGCAGTATTTT.

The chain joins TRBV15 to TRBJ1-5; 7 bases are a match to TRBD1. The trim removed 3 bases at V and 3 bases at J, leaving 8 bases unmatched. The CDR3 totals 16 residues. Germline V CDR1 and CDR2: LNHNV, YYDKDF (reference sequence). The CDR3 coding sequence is TGTGCCACCAGCAGTAGCGGACAGGTCTTCAATCAGCCCCAGCATTTT. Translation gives CATSSSGQVFNQPQHF.

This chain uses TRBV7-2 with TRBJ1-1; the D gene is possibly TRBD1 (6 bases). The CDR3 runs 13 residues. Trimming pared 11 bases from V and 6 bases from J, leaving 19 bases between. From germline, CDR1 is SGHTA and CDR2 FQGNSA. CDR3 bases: TGTGCCTCGAAGGGGGGGTTAAGGGCTGAAGCTTTCTTT. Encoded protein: CASKGGLRAEAFF.

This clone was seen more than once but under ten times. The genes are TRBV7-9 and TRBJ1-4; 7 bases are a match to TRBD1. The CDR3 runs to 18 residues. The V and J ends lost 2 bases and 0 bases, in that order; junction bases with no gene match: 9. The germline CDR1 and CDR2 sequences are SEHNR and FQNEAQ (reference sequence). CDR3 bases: TGTGCCAGCAGCTTATTTTCAGGGGGAGTTGCAACTAATGAAAAACTGTTTTTT. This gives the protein CASSLFSGGVATNEKLFF.

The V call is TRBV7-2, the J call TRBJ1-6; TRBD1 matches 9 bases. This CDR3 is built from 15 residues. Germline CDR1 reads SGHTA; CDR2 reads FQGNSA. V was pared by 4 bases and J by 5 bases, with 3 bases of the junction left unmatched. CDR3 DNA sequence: TGTGCCAGCAGCTCGGGACAGGGCGATAATTCACCCCTCCACTTT. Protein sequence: CASSSGQGDNSPLHF. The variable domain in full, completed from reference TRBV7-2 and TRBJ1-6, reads GAGVSQSPSNKVTEKGKDVELRCDPISGHTALYWYRQSLGQGLEFLIYFQGNSAPDKSGLPSDRFSAERTGGSVSTLTIQRTQQEDSAVYLCASSSGQGDNSPLHFGNGTRLTVT.

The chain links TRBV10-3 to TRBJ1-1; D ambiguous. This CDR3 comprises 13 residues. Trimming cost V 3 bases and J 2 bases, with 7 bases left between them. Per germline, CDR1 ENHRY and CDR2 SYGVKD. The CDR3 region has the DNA TGTGCCATCAGTGACCAGGAAAACACTGAAGCTTTCTTT. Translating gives CAISDQENTEAFF.

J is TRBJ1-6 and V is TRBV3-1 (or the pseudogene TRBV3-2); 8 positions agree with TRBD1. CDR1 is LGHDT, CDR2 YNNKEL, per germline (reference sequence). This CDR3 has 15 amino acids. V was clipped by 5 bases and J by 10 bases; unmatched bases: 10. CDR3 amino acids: CASSSRGTGSSPLHF. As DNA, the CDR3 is TGTGCCAGCAGCTCAAGGGGGACAGGTTCATCACCCCTCCACTTT.

This CDR3 is CASSPPYGTGSDEQYF. The CDR3, as DNA: TGTGCCAGCTCACCACCGTACGGGACAGGTTCGGACGAGCAGTACTTC. The chain combines TRBV18 with TRBJ2-7; 8 bases fit TRBD1. CDR1 and CDR2 (germline): KGHSH, LQKENI. J gave up 5 bases and V 0 bases, and 9 bases lay outside the gene matches. The length of the CDR3 is 16 residues.

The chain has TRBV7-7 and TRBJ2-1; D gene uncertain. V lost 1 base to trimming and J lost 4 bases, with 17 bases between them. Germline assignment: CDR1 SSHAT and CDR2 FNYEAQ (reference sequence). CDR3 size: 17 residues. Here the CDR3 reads CASSLEVQLSWYNEQFF. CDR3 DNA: TGTGCCAGCAGCTTAGAAGTCCAGCTGAGCTGGTACAATGAGCAGTTCTTC.

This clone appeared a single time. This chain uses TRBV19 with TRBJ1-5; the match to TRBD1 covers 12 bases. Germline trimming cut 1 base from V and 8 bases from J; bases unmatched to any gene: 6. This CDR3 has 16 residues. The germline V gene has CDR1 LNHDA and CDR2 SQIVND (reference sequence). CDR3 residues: CASSIAGQGASEPQHF. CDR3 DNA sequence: TGTGCCAGTAGTATAGCGGGACAGGGGGCTTCGGAGCCCCAGCATTTT.

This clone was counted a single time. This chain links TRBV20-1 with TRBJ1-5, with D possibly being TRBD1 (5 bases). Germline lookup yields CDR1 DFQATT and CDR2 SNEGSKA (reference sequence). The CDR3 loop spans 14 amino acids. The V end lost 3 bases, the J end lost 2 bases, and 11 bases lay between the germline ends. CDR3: CSASQGLGNQPQHF. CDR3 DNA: TGCAGTGCTAGTCAGGGTCTCGGCAATCAGCCCCAGCATTTT.

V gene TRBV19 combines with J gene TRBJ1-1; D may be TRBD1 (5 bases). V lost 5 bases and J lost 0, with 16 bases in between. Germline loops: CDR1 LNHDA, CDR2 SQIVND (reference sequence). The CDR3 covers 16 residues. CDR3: CASSPTRGDLNTEAFF. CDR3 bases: TGTGCCAGTAGTCCTACGCGAGGGGACCTGAACACTGAAGCTTTCTTT.

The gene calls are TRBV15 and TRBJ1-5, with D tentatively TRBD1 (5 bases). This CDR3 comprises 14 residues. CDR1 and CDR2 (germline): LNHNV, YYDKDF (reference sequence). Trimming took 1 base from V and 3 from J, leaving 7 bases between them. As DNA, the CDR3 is TGTGCCACCAGCAGAGGACAGTCCAATCAGCCCCAGCATTTT. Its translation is CATSRGQSNQPQHF.

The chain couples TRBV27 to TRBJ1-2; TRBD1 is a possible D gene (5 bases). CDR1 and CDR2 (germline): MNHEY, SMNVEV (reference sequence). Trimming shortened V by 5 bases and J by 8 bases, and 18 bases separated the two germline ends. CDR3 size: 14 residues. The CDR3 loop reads CASSPTQGSWGYTF. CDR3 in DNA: TGTGCCAGCAGTCCAACGCAGGGTTCGTGGGGCTACACCTTC.

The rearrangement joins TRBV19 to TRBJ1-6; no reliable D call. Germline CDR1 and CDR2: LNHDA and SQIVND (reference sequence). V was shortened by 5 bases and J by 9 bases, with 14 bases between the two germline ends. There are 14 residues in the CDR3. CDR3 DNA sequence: TGTGCCAGTAGTGACCCGGGATTGGGTTCACCCCTCCACTTT. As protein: CASSDPGLGSPLHF.

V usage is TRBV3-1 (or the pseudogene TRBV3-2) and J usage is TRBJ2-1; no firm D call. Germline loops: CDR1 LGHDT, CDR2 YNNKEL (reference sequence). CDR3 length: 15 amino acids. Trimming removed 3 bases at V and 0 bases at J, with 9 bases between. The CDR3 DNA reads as TGTGCCAGCAGCCACTCGCGTAGCTCCTACAATGAGCAGTTCTTC. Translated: CASSHSRSSYNEQFF.